The clone carrying this T cell receptor (beta chain) has only one observation. What it recognizes is unknown. Germline and junction disagree at one end, which may indicate a read error. The data originate from a study of CD8+CD57+ T cells in acquired aplastic anemia. Study details: Healthy donors had, on average, roughly 9.9 million reads for their CD4+ cells. Notes on the study in general: Almost 30 shared CD8+ CDR3s appeared highly expressed within patients' immunodominant clones.

Profiling of TCR beta VDJ combinations and CDR3 sequences used genomic DNA as template. A single record per CDR3 protein comes from TCRdb applying MiXCR to the reads. Of roughly 420,000 distinct CDR3 sequences listed, around 72% are singletons. Germline V gives CDR1 SGHTA, CDR2 FQGNSA. This CDR3 contains 16 residues. The chain links TRBV7-2 to TRBJ2-7, with TRBD1 matching 7 bases. The material sequenced was sorted CD4+, CD8+, or CD8+CD57+ T cells (not recorded which) from PBMCs. This clonotype originated in a human donor in good health, serving as a control. The DNA for the CDR3 is TGTGCCAGCAGCCTAAGGACAGGATACACCTTCTACGGGCAGTACTTC. Translation: CASSLRTGYTFYGQYF.